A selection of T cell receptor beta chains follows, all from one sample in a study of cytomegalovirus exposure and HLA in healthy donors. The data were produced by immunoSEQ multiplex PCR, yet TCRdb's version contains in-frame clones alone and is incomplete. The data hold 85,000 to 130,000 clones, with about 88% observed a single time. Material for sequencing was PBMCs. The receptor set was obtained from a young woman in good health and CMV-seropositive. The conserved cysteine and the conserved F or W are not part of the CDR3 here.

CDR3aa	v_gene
ASGPTRQEDNEQF	TRBV12-5
ASSLGLQDNQPQH	TRBV5-6
ASRGGQGPTGPQH	TRBV6-5
ASSLGQGVRYNSPLH	TRBV28
ASRRGFGEQF	TRBV19
ASSGGTEAF	TRBV10-2
ASRDIPFSGNTIY	TRBV6-1
ASSLVLAGEEQF	TRBV5-1
ASSTLFRDSDIQY	TRBV7-2
ASSEGGNQPQH	TRBV6-5
ATSRGQLGVAGRAQETQY	TRBV15
ASSLTGQEANEKLF	TRBV7-9
ASSSQVRAGKSSYNSPLH	TRBV7-6
ASSISDRVGEKLF	TRBV7-6
ASGGGTGATNEKLF	TRBV19
ASSPGLGVHNSPLH	TRBV4-3
ASQTSGGTTGELF	TRBV6-4
ASSSVGGDYGYT	TRBV5-4
ASSIRDTPFYTQY	TRBV27
ASSPKRDLALNTEAF	TRBV7-2
ASSVSGGPTGELF	TRBV7-8
ASIPVSPGQRLNTEAF	TRBV7-2
ARVMGGMNTEAF	TRBV28
ASSLGQGGQPQH	TRBV13
ASSTSLDSTMNTEAF	TRBV18
ATSRPGTGTDTEAF	TRBV15
ASSLKTGLNSGNTIY	TRBV9
ASSLEAVRGSYNSPLH	TRBV5-5
ASSLEGWGDGYT	TRBV7-2
ASSHQLRLAGTYNEQF	TRBV7-2
ASSWAGTAFQETQY	TRBV5-6
ASSEGQVDGYT	TRBV2
ASEGASNEKLF	TRBV28
SVEAPDRGDTGELF	TRBV29-1
ASSDSPGTDTQY	TRBV6-4
ASSVTGDAYEQY	TRBV9
ASISRGTDTQY	TRBV25-1
ASSWDRGPAGRGYT	TRBV19
ASSLRVSNQPQH	TRBV28
ASSGTAGATDTQY	TRBV6-1
TSSLWGKRDRTEQF	TRBV1
ASSLDTITDTQY	TRBV11-2
ASSEASGSGNTIY	TRBV7-8
ASSLTTGLGNQPQH	TRBV27
ASRPGQSLYSNQPQH	TRBV5-5
ASSSQAVQGAGANVLT	TRBV7-9
ASMRGQGYSPLH	TRBV27
ASSLGRTGELF	TRBV11-2
ASSELAGGYTDTQY	TRBV2
ASSLPGRTGLGNSPLH	TRBV28
ASRPGSGVETQY	TRBV2
ASSIEKSPGETQY	TRBV19
ASSTTGKGNTIY	TRBV19
SARKDRGYT	TRBV20-1